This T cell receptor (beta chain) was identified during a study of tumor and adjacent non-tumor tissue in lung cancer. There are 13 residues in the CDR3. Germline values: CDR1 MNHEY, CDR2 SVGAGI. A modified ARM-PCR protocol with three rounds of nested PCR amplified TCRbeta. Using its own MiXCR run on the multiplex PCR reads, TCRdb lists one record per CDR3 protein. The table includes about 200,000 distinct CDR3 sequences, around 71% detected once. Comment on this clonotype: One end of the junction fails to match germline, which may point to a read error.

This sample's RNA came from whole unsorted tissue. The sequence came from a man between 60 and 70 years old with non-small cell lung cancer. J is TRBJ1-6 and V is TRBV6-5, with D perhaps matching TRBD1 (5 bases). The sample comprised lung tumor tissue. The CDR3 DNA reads TGTGCCAGCATCCAACGGGGGATGGCACCCCTACACTTT. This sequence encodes CASIQRGMAPLHF.